The 25 T cell receptor beta chains below come from one sample, sequenced in a study of Ad26.COV2.S vaccination and SARS-CoV-2 variants. Treatment noted: some 19 received Ad26.COV2.S at low or high dose, single or two shots; about 5 received placebo; per-sample allocation not given. Collection of the samples took place on day 63 after the first injection of vaccine or placebo. Only in-frame clones appear in the TCRdb table, and some are missing; sequencing was by immunoSEQ multiplex PCR. The repertoire has hundreds of thousands of clones, roughly 81% of them found once; the top ten carry roughly 3.1%. The sample consisted of peripheral blood, taken in a trial of Ad26.COV2.S vaccine versus placebo. The receptors come from a person between 18 and 65 years old who received the Ad26.COV2.S COVID-19 vaccine or a placebo.

The V call is TRBV30, the J call TRBJ1-6, with D uncertain. The V end was cut by 1 base, the J end by 12 bases, with 7 bases between. Germline CDR1 and CDR2: GTSNPN and SVGIG (reference sequence). This CDR3 is 11 amino acids long. CDR3 bases: TGTGCCTGGAGTGGCGGCGGACCCCTCCACTTT. Residues: CAWSGGGPLHF.

This clone was recorded once. V usage is TRBV3-1 (or the pseudogene TRBV3-2) and J usage is TRBJ2-7; the D gene could be TRBD1 or TRBD2 (5 bases each). The CDR3 length is 15 residues. V was cut by 1 base and J by 2 bases, with 12 bases left in between. Germline loops: CDR1 LGHDT, CDR2 YNNKEL (reference sequence). Written as DNA, the CDR3 is TGTGCCAGCAGCCAAGCAGCGGACACCGCCTACGAGCAGTACTTC. Protein sequence: CASSQAADTAYEQYF.

The genes are TRBV7-6 and TRBJ1-5, with unresolved D. Germline V CDR1 and CDR2: SGHVS, FNYEAQ. This CDR3 has 16 residues. Trimming took off 5 bases at V and 0 bases at J, with 14 bases between the two ends. The CDR3 DNA sequence: TGTGCCAGCAGCCCGACTGCATCCTTTAGCAATCAGCCCCAGCATTTT. This translates into CASSPTASFSNQPQHF. Full variable domain (remainder filled in from reference TRBV7-6 and TRBJ1-5): GAGVSQSPRYKVTKRGQDVALRCDPISGHVSLYWYRQALGQGPEFLTYFNYEAQQDKSGLPNDRFSAERPEGSISTLTIQRTEQRDSAMYRCASSPTASFSNQPQHFGDGTRLSIL.

The genes are TRBV3-1 (or the pseudogene TRBV3-2) and TRBJ2-7; D ambiguous. V dropped 0 bases and J dropped 1 base, with 10 bases sitting between them. This CDR3 comprises 15 residues. Looked up from germline, CDR1 is LGHDT and CDR2 is YNNKEL (reference sequence). The CDR3: CASSQDLDTSYEQYF. The CDR3, as DNA: TGTGCCAGCAGCCAAGATCTCGACACTTCCTACGAGCAGTACTTC.

V usage is TRBV5-4 and J usage is TRBJ2-5; possible D gene TRBD1, 6 bases. V was shortened by 6 bases and J by 5 bases, with 17 bases between the two germline ends. The CDR3 extends over 14 amino acids. Germline V gene sequence: CDR1 SGHNT, CDR2 YYREEE (reference sequence). The CDR3 DNA reads TGTGCCAGCACCGCGAAGGACAGTCGTGAGACCCAGTACTTC. Translated: CASTAKDSRETQYF.

The chain recombines TRBV27 with TRBJ1-1, with a weak D call TRBD1 (6 bases). Germline lookup yields CDR1 MNHEY and CDR2 SMNVEV (reference sequence). This CDR3 has 12 residues. The germline V and J ends were trimmed by 6 bases and 6 bases, with 11 bases remaining between them. The CDR3 region is CASSLQGAEAFF. CDR3 nucleotide sequence: TGTGCCAGCAGCCTACAGGGCGCTGAAGCTTTCTTT.

J is TRBJ1-1 and V is TRBV19, with a possible D match to TRBD1 (6 bases). V was trimmed by 6 bases and J by 7 bases, leaving 18 bases between them. Looked up from germline, CDR1 is LNHDA and CDR2 is SQIVND (reference sequence). There are 14 residues in the CDR3. CDR3 sequence reads: CASSKGGGKFEAFF. CDR3 DNA sequence: TGTGCCAGTAGCAAAGGAGGGGGGAAGTTTGAAGCTTTCTTT.

This chain joins TRBV7-6 and TRBJ2-2; TRBD1 matches at 8 bases. The CDR3 covers 16 residues. The germline CDR1 and CDR2 sequences are SGHVS and FNYEAQ. V dropped 5 bases and J dropped 6; count of bases not matched to a gene: 11. The CDR3 DNA sequence: TGTGCCAGCAGCCCGCGGACAGGGACGATTTCCGGGGAGCTGTTTTTT. Its translation is CASSPRTGTISGELFF.

This clone was seen a few times. This sequence joins TRBV6-1 and TRBJ2-2, with 9 bases identical to TRBD2. J gave up 0 bases and V 4 bases, and 15 bases lay outside the gene matches. Germline CDR1 is MNHNS and CDR2 is SASEGT. CDR3 size: 20 residues. In DNA, the CDR3 is TGTGCCAGCAGTGTCCGGTTGGGGATAGCGGGGGCCTCGAACACCGGGGAGCTGTTTTTT. This gives the protein CASSVRLGIAGASNTGELFF.

The chain has TRBV15 and TRBJ1-3; D is perhaps TRBD1 (5 bases). Germline CDR1 reads LNHNV; CDR2 reads YYDKDF (reference sequence). The CDR3 sequence is 14 residues long. The V end lost 3 bases, the J end lost 4 bases, and 10 bases lay between the germline ends. The CDR3 DNA sequence: TGTGCCACCAGCAGGGGGACGGGCGGAAACACCATATATTTT. This sequence encodes CATSRGTGGNTIYF.

This chain links TRBV6-5 with TRBJ1-1; D might be TRBD1 (5 bases). CDR3 length: 14 residues. Germline assignment: CDR1 MNHEY and CDR2 SVGAGI. V gave up 2 bases and J gave up 1 base, with 8 bases separating them. CDR3: CASSYRGRNTEAFF. The CDR3 bases are TGTGCCAGCAGTTACAGGGGTAGGAACACTGAAGCTTTCTTT.

This chain links TRBV5-4 with TRBJ1-1, with D unclear. The CDR3 totals 15 residues. Germline CDR1 and CDR2: SGHNT and YYREEE (reference sequence). Trimming left V 0 bases short and J 0 bases short, with 9 bases between. CDR3 residues: CASSLARAMNTEAFF. The CDR3 DNA is TGTGCCAGCAGCTTGGCCCGGGCTATGAACACTGAAGCTTTCTTT.

The rearrangement uses TRBV30 and TRBJ2-7; 7 bases map to TRBD1. V lost 1 base, J lost 3 bases, and 3 bases stayed unmatched. The CDR3 totals 13 residues. Germline V CDR1 and CDR2: GTSNPN, SVGIG (reference sequence). The CDR3 sequence is CAWSGDSLYEQYF. The CDR3 coding sequence is TGTGCCTGGAGTGGGGACAGTCTCTACGAGCAGTACTTC.

CDR3 DNA: TGCGCCAGCAGTCAATCTGGGACAGGGGGCGCGGGAAGTCGGGAGACCCAGTACTTC. Translated: CASSQSGTGGAGSRETQYF. V gene TRBV23-1 combines with J gene TRBJ2-5; TRBD1 matches 12 bases. TRBV23-1 belongs to the ORF category, with a function that is uncertain. This CDR3 is built from 19 residues. V shed 0 bases, J shed 5 bases, and the junction held 13 bases outside the gene matches.

The rearrangement uses TRBV5-1 and TRBJ2-5; 12 bases map to TRBD1. The length of the CDR3 is 15 residues. V lost 4 bases, J lost 4 bases, and 5 bases stayed unmatched. The germline CDR1 and CDR2 sequences are SGHRS and YFSETQ. CDR3 nucleotide sequence: TGCGCCAGCAGCCTGGGACAGGGGGCGACAGAGACCCAGTACTTC. Translating gives CASSLGQGATETQYF.

The V and J genes are TRBV29-1 and TRBJ1-1; D gene unclear. V lost 2 bases to trimming and J lost 1 base, with 2 bases between them. From germline, CDR1 is SQVTM and CDR2 ANQGSEA. The CDR3 loop spans 11 amino acids. CDR3 DNA: TGCAGCGTTGAAAAGAACACTGAAGCTTTCTTT. Its protein product is CSVEKNTEAFF. The full variable domain, rest sourced from reference TRBV29-1 and TRBJ1-1, is SAVISQKPSRDICQRGTSLTIQCQVDSQVTMMFWYRQQPGQSLTLIATANQGSEATYESGFVIDKFPISRPNLTFSTLTVSNMSPEDSSIYLCSVEKNTEAFFGQGTRLTVV.

The chain couples TRBV6-4 to TRBJ1-4, with 11 nucleotides matching TRBD1. The J segment lost 8 bases and the V segment lost 2 bases, leaving 1 base of the junction unmatched. The germline V gene encodes CDR1 MRHNA and CDR2 SNTAGT. The CDR3 totals 14 residues. This CDR3 is CASSDGQGAEKLFF. CDR3 bases: TGTGCCAGCAGTGACGGACAGGGGGCGGAAAAACTGTTTTTT.

This rearrangement joins TRBV7-2 to TRBJ2-2; unclear D gene. Germline CDR1 is SGHTA and CDR2 is FQGNSA. The CDR3 runs to 15 residues. V was trimmed by 0 bases and J by 0 bases, leaving 5 bases between them. CDR3 in amino acids: CASSLALSNTGELFF. In DNA, the CDR3 is TGTGCCAGCAGCTTAGCGTTATCGAACACCGGGGAGCTGTTTTTT.

This CDR3 reads CASSGGGGNTGELFF. CDR3 nucleotide sequence: TGTGCCAGCAGCGGCGGCGGGGGGAACACCGGGGAGCTGTTTTTT. The V call is TRBV9, the J call TRBJ2-2; 7 positions match TRBD2. Germline lookup yields CDR1 SGDLS and CDR2 YYNGEE. V shed 3 bases and J 1 base; nucleotides not matched to a gene: 3. This CDR3 region has 15 residues.

The rearrangement joins TRBV18 to TRBJ2-1, with D possibly being TRBD1 (6 bases). This CDR3 is built from 17 residues. Trimming pared 2 bases from V and 1 base from J, leaving 15 bases between. The germline gives CDR1 KGHSH, CDR2 LQKENI. The chain's CDR3 is CASSPFQGRLSYNEQFF. CDR3 nucleotides: TGTGCCAGCTCACCATTCCAGGGGCGCTTATCCTACAATGAGCAGTTCTTC.

V is TRBV9 and J is TRBJ1-3, with D possibly matching TRBD1 (5 bases). The CDR3 runs 16 residues. V shed 0 bases and J shed 4 bases, with 14 bases lying between them. The germline V gene encodes CDR1 SGDLS and CDR2 YYNGEE. CDR3: CASSVEFGGSGNTIYF. The CDR3 DNA reads as TGTGCCAGCAGCGTAGAATTCGGGGGTTCAGGAAACACCATATATTTT.

This chain uses TRBV5-5 with TRBJ2-3; D not resolved. This CDR3 is 16 amino acids long. CDR1 SGHKS and CDR2 YYEKEE come from the germline V gene (reference sequence). Trimming took off 1 base at V and 0 bases at J, with 12 bases between the two ends. Written as DNA, the CDR3 is TGTGCCAGCAGCTTGATGAACAGCCCGAGCACAGATACGCAGTATTTT. Its translation is CASSLMNSPSTDTQYF.

Only one count was recorded for this clone. Within the sample, other DNA sequences also encode this same CDR3. The gene calls are TRBV19 and TRBJ2-7, with TRBD1 matching over 9 bases. The germline CDR1 and CDR2 sequences are LNHDA and SQIVND (reference sequence). After removal of 4 bases from V and 2 bases from J, the junction contained 3 bases not matched to a gene. This CDR3 comprises 14 residues. The CDR3 DNA is TGTGCCAGTAGTACTCGGGACAGGGCCTACGAGCAGTACTTC. This translates into CASSTRDRAYEQYF.

This clone was counted a few times. This chain uses TRBV12-3 or TRBV12-4 with TRBJ1-3, with 7 bases lining up with TRBD1. Trimming removed 9 bases from V and 1 base from J; junction bases left unmatched: 3. This CDR3 is 13 amino acids long. The DNA of the CDR3 is TGTGCCAGTGACAGGGTTTCTGGAAACACCATATATTTT. It is translated as CASDRVSGNTIYF.

The chain couples TRBV3-1 (or the pseudogene TRBV3-2) to TRBJ2-5, with 8 bases matching TRBD1. CDR1 is LGHDT and CDR2 is YNNKEL in the germline V gene (reference sequence). The CDR3 is made up of 15 amino acids. J gave up 1 base and V 1 base, and 2 bases lay outside the gene matches. CDR3 in DNA: TGTGCCAGCAGCCAAGGACAGGGGCCCCAAGAGACCCAGTACTTC. This gives the protein CASSQGQGPQETQYF.